This record concerns one TCR beta chain sequence. Its specificity is unknown. This entry comes from a study of cytotoxic CD8 clonotypes in ibrutinib-treated CLL. Turning to the study itself: The cohort had about a dozen relapsed/refractory and 15 treatment-naive patients, 17 IGHV unmutated.

Broader study findings: Clonality grew at ibrutinib response; at progression, it decreased back toward baseline.

Measured with immunoSEQ multiplex PCR; TCRdb has only the in-frame clones, and not every one. This sample has 75,000 to 90,000 clones, with 70% to 90% found just once. Trimming took 8 bases from V and 0 from J, leaving 14 bases between them. Looked up from germline, CDR1 is MNHEY and CDR2 is SVGAGI. The CDR3 totals 14 residues. This receptor was taken from a human donor with chronic lymphocytic leukemia. Specimen: PBMCs, collected after 24 months of ibrutinib treatment. The rearrangement links TRBV6-5 to TRBJ2-7; D is unclear. CDR3 sequence reads: CASGVTGRSYEQYF. CDR3 sequence (DNA): TGTGCCAGCGGGGTTACCGGGCGCTCCTACGAGCAGTACTTC.